The 22 T cell receptor beta chains in this list originate from one sample, sequenced in a study of shared clonotypes between healthy human individuals (dated by TCRdb to 2020 to 2021). Libraries were made using the immunoSEQ multiplex PCR assay. The immuneACCESS repertoire file appears here via TCRdb, limited to in-frame rearrangements. These files lack a portion of the clones; in checked studies, under half of the deficit traces to unresolved V genes, and the cause of the others is not known. For this sample there are millions of clones; around nine tenths appear just once. The ten largest clones take up about 0.13% of the sample. What was sequenced was naive CD4+ T cells sorted from blood. The cell subset or site label corresponds to: CD45RA+ positively selected. All receptors come from a man aged 18-30 years in good health.

This clone appeared a single time. The rearrangement joins TRBV6-4 to TRBJ2-7, with 11 bases identical to TRBD1. The CDR3 has 15 residues. Germline assignment: CDR1 MRHNA and CDR2 SNTAGT. The V gene end was trimmed by 3 bases and the J gene end by 6 bases; junction bases not matched to a gene: 7. The CDR3 loop reads CASSDRGQGASEQYF. CDR3 coding DNA: TGTGCCAGCAGTGATCGAGGACAGGGGGCGTCCGAGCAGTACTTC.

Only a few counts were recorded for this clone. The V and J genes are TRBV5-1 and TRBJ1-2; D is unclear. Germline V gene lookup returns CDR1 SGHRS and CDR2 YFSETQ. V was shortened by 4 bases and J by 7 bases, with 14 bases between the two germline ends. The length of the CDR3 is 13 residues. CDR3 sequence: CASSLNVKRGYTF. The CDR3 DNA is TGCGCCAGCAGCCTGAACGTGAAGCGTGGCTACACCTTC.

The chain links TRBV27 to TRBJ1-6; D not certain. The germline V and J ends were trimmed by 6 bases and 9 bases, with 15 bases remaining between them. Germline CDR1 MNHEY, CDR2 SMNVEV (reference sequence). The CDR3 covers 14 residues. The CDR3 bases are TGTGCCAGCAGACGGGCTGATTTGGGTTCACCCCTCCACTTT. Amino acids: CASRRADLGSPLHF.

The chain carries TRBV5-4 and TRBJ1-1; no firm D call. From germline, CDR1 is SGHNT and CDR2 YYREEE (reference sequence). The CDR3 spans 16 residues. Trimming removed 3 bases from V and 1 base from J, with 16 bases in between. The CDR3 loop reads CASSSARHKTNTEAFF. The CDR3 DNA reads TGTGCCAGCAGCTCCGCCCGCCACAAAACGAACACTGAAGCTTTCTTT.

This sequence joins TRBV6-1 and TRBJ1-2, with D hard to call. This CDR3 has 13 residues. V was shortened by 3 bases and J by 2 bases, with 7 bases between the two germline ends. Germline-derived CDR1 and CDR2 are MNHNS and SASEGT. This CDR3 reads CASSELINYGYTF. Here the CDR3 DNA reads TGTGCCAGCAGTGAGCTAATCAACTATGGCTACACCTTC.

The CDR3 coding sequence is TGTGCCAGCAGCGCTTACAGGGGTTTCTCCTACGAGCAGTACTTC. It is translated as CASSAYRGFSYEQYF. The rearrangement links TRBV9 to TRBJ2-7, with 7 bases that match TRBD1. The CDR3 length is 15 residues. Germline values: CDR1 SGDLS, CDR2 YYNGEE. V shed 3 bases, J shed 0 bases, and the junction held 6 bases outside the gene matches.

The chain recombines TRBV9 with TRBJ2-7; TRBD2 matches at 12 bases. This CDR3 has 13 amino acids. With V trimmed by 2 bases and J by 10 bases, 4 bases remained unmatched. CDR1 is SGDLS, CDR2 YYNGEE, per germline. The CDR3 here is CASSVASGGEQYF. Here the CDR3 DNA reads TGTGCCAGCAGCGTTGCTAGCGGGGGGGAACAGTACTTC.

The V call is TRBV25-1, the J call TRBJ2-5; the match to TRBD2 covers 11 bases. The CDR3 contains 18 residues. V lost 5 bases, J lost 5 bases, and 16 bases stayed unmatched. Per germline, CDR1 MGHDK and CDR2 SYGVNS. CDR3 amino acids: CASSPRGVAGGPGETQYF. The CDR3 DNA is TGTGCCAGCAGTCCTAGAGGAGTAGCGGGAGGGCCAGGGGAGACCCAGTACTTC.

This clone was counted between two and nine times. The CDR3 sequence: CASRPGTASLGSNQPQHF. The CDR3 coding sequence is TGTGCCAGCCGACCAGGGACAGCTTCGCTAGGGAGCAATCAGCCCCAGCATTTT. The V call is TRBV2, the J call TRBJ1-5, with 7 bases aligning to TRBD1. CDR1 and CDR2 (germline): SNHLY, FYNNEI. This CDR3 contains 18 residues. Unmatched junction bases numbered 17, after V lost 8 bases and J lost 1 base.

This clone was seen once. The chain combines TRBV10-3 with TRBJ2-5; the match to TRBD1 covers 8 bases. The CDR3 extends over 14 amino acids. Germline V gives CDR1 ENHRY, CDR2 SYGVKD. J was trimmed by 6 bases and V by 10 bases; bases with no gene match: 13. Here the CDR3 reads CATSVTGDVKTQYF. DNA for the CDR3: TGTGCCACCTCCGTGACAGGGGACGTGAAGACCCAGTACTTC.

J is TRBJ1-5 and V is TRBV2; TRBD1 matches 11 bases. The CDR3 has 16 residues. V shed 4 bases and J 1 base; nucleotides not matched to a gene: 3. From germline, CDR1 is SNHLY and CDR2 FYNNEI. Written as DNA, the CDR3 is TGTGCCAGCAGTGGATGGACAGGGGGCAGCAATCAGCCCCAGCATTTT. It translates to CASSGWTGGSNQPQHF.

This chain connects TRBV5-1 to TRBJ2-1; 10 positions agree with TRBD2. The CDR3 covers 16 residues. CDR1 is SGHRS and CDR2 is YFSETQ in the germline V gene. Losses at the gene ends were 4 bases for V and 9 bases for J; bases not matched to a gene: 13. In DNA, the CDR3 is TGCGCCAGCAGCGACGGACCAGCGGGGGGGCCCTTTGAGCAGTTCTTC. This codes for CASSDGPAGGPFEQFF.

CDR3: CASSLEGRPAYEQYF. Here the CDR3 DNA reads TGTGCCAGCAGTTTAGAGGGGAGACCCGCTTACGAGCAGTACTTC. The chain joins TRBV27 to TRBJ2-7; either TRBD1 or TRBD2 may supply D (5 bases each). The germline V gene encodes CDR1 MNHEY and CDR2 SMNVEV (reference sequence). CDR3 size: 15 residues. Trimming took off 2 bases at V and 4 bases at J, with 15 bases between the two ends.

The chain uses TRBV10-2 and TRBJ1-5; perhaps TRBD1 as D (6 bases). Trimming removed 2 bases at V and 2 bases at J, with 10 bases between. This CDR3 spans 15 amino acids. From germline, CDR1 is WSHSY and CDR2 SAAADI. CDR3 DNA: TGCGCCAGCAGTGAGCAGGGGTTTGGCAATCAGCCCCAGCATTTT. It specifies CASSEQGFGNQPQHF.

The chain uses TRBV30 and TRBJ1-3, with D uncertain. Per the germline V gene, CDR1 is GTSNPN and CDR2 is SVGIG (reference sequence). Trimming left V 1 base short and J 0 bases short, with 7 bases between. This CDR3 comprises 14 residues. CDR3 nucleotides: TGTGCCTGGAGTGGGGCGAGCTCTGGAAACACCATATATTTT. Its protein product is CAWSGASSGNTIYF.

This rearrangement joins TRBV11-2 to TRBJ1-2; D is ambiguous. Germline-derived CDR1 and CDR2 are SGHAT and FQNNGV. There are 13 residues in the CDR3. Between the trimmed V and J ends, which lost 6 bases and 6 bases, there was a span of 14 bases. The DNA for the CDR3 is TGTGCCAGCAGTCCGAATGTCGGAGATGGCTACACCTTC. Amino acid sequence: CASSPNVGDGYTF.

In DNA form, the CDR3 reads TGTGCCTGGACAGGGGATCCCTTCTATGGCTACACCTTC. The encoded protein is CAWTGDPFYGYTF. The V call is TRBV30, the J call TRBJ1-2, with D perhaps TRBD1 (6 bases). In germline, CDR1 is GTSNPN, CDR2 SVGIG (reference sequence). The CDR3 is 13 residues long. The V end was cut by 4 bases, the J end by 4 bases, with 13 bases between.

This clone came up once. The rearrangement uses TRBV5-6 and TRBJ1-2; TRBD1 matches 9 bases. The ends lost 4 bases at V and 6 bases at J; junction bases unmatched: 7. This CDR3 is built from 14 residues. The V gene's germline CDR1 is SGHDT and CDR2 YYEEEE. The CDR3 reads CASSHWTGAHGYTF. The CDR3 DNA reads as TGTGCCAGCAGCCACTGGACAGGGGCGCATGGCTACACCTTC.

The chain couples TRBV6-1 to TRBJ2-5, with D perhaps matching TRBD1 (7 bases). Per germline, CDR1 MNHNS and CDR2 SASEGT. The CDR3 runs 15 residues. The V end was cut by 7 bases, the J end by 7 bases, with 22 bases between. CDR3 protein: CASTLAGGGLGTQYF. The DNA for the CDR3 is TGTGCCAGCACCCTGGCAGGGGGAGGATTAGGGACCCAGTACTTC.

V is TRBV5-6 and J is TRBJ1-3; D not certain. The CDR3 extends over 14 amino acids. The germline gives CDR1 SGHDT, CDR2 YYEEEE. V was cut by 0 bases and J by 4 bases, with 8 bases left in between. The CDR3 DNA sequence: TGTGCCAGCAGCTTGGACAAAGCCGGAAACACCATATATTTT. This sequence encodes CASSLDKAGNTIYF.

A remark on this clone: An end of the junction differs from the germline gene, which may be a read error. This chain links TRBV5-4 with TRBJ2-7; D possibly corresponds to TRBD1 (7 bases). CDR3 size: 15 residues. Germline CDR1 reads SGHNT; CDR2 reads YYREEE (reference sequence). The CDR3 loop reads CTSSSGGRQGVEQYF. The DNA for the CDR3 is TGTACCAGCAGCTCAGGGGGGCGCCAGGGTGTCGAGCAGTACTTC.

The CDR3 region has the DNA TGTGCCAGTATAGAGGCAGCCTATAGCAATCAGCCCCAGCATTTT. This codes for CASIEAAYSNQPQHF. The genes are TRBV19 and TRBJ1-5; D not resolved. CDR1 and CDR2 (germline): LNHDA, SQIVND (reference sequence). Between the trimmed V and J ends, which lost 7 bases and 0 bases, there was a span of 13 bases. The CDR3 sequence is 15 residues long.